A single sample gave rise to the 12 T cell receptor beta chains below, sequenced in a study of persistence of HIV-infected CD4 T cells. These receptors' targets are unknown. Nonspecific anti-CD3/anti-CD28 bead stimulation represents the broad CD4+ T cell repertoire. Sorting selected CD4+ T cells upregulating both CD40 ligand and CD69. Sequencing used immunoSEQ version 4 in survey mode. Profiled with immunoSEQ multiplex PCR; TCRdb holds only in-frame clones, not every one. This sample yields about 43,000 clones, of which roughly nine tenths are seen a single time; approximately 1% belongs to the top ten. The starting material was CD4+ T cells sorted from PBMCs after 18-hour stimulation, obtained from a patient who received antiretroviral therapy. These receptors were collected from an adult man with HIV who was CMV-seropositive.

The chain carries TRBV9 and TRBJ1-3; D is ambiguous. This CDR3 comprises 15 residues. Germline values: CDR1 SGDLS, CDR2 YYNGEE. Trimming pared 3 bases from V and 0 bases from J, leaving 10 bases between. The CDR3 reads CASSAAVSSGNTIYF. CDR3 nucleotide sequence: TGTGCCAGCAGCGCGGCAGTTAGCTCTGGAAACACCATATATTTT. Full variable domain (missing parts from reference TRBV9 and TRBJ1-3): DSGVTQTPKHLITATGQRVTLRCSPRSGDLSVYWYQQSLDQGLQFLIQYYNGEERAKGNILERFSAQQFPDLHSELNLSSLELGDSALYFCASSAAVSSGNTIYFGEGSWLTVV.

CDR3 protein: CASRVTGAQTGELFF. The DNA of the CDR3 is TGTGCCAGCAGGGTGACAGGGGCGCAAACCGGGGAGCTGTTTTTT. V and J are TRBV6-5 and TRBJ2-2; 8 bases match TRBD1. In germline, CDR1 is MNHEY, CDR2 SVGAGI. This CDR3 comprises 15 residues. V gave up 6 bases and J gave up 5 bases; unmatched junction bases: 8.

CDR3 nucleotide sequence: TGTGCCAGCAGTTTCCCCCTGACTAGCGGCCTAGCCAAAAACATTCAGTACTTC. Its translation is CASSFPLTSGLAKNIQYF. This chain uses TRBV28 with TRBJ2-4; 9 bases align to TRBD2. This CDR3 is built from 18 residues. With V trimmed by 3 bases and J by 0 bases, 9 bases remained unmatched. Germline values: CDR1 MDHEN, CDR2 SYDVKM.

The V call is TRBV14, the J call TRBJ2-4, with TRBD1 matching 8 bases. V dropped 6 bases and J dropped 9; count of bases not matched to a gene: 7. The CDR3 totals 13 residues. Germline V gives CDR1 SGHDN, CDR2 FVKESK. CDR3 nucleotides: TGTGCCAGCAGTTCAGGGGGCGTTGCCATTCAGTACTTC. Its translation is CASSSGGVAIQYF.

The chain recombines TRBV24-1 with TRBJ2-5; 9 positions agree with TRBD1. The CDR3 contains 13 residues. Germline V gene lookup returns CDR1 KGHDR and CDR2 SFDVKD. Trimming cost V 9 bases and J 7 bases; bases outside gene matches: 8. CDR3 protein: CATSRTGALTQYF. The CDR3 DNA is TGTGCCACCTCCAGGACAGGGGCGCTGACCCAGTACTTC.

This chain links TRBV27 with TRBJ2-7; tentatively, D is TRBD1 (6 bases). The V end was cut by 4 bases, the J end by 4 bases, with 11 bases between. Looked up from germline, CDR1 is MNHEY and CDR2 is SMNVEV (reference sequence). This CDR3 has 13 residues. For the CDR3, the DNA is TGTGCCAGCAGTTCATTCAGGGGTTACGAGCAGTACTTC. Amino acid sequence: CASSSFRGYEQYF.

J is TRBJ2-7 and V is TRBV2; D unresolved. This CDR3 has 16 amino acids. Germline CDR1 reads SNHLY; CDR2 reads FYNNEI. V was cut by 1 base and J by 0 bases, with 13 bases left in between. The CDR3 sequence is CASSEGQALSSYEQYF. CDR3 bases: TGTGCCAGCAGTGAAGGGCAGGCGTTAAGCTCCTACGAGCAGTACTTC.

This clone has only one observation. V and J are TRBV6-5 and TRBJ2-7; 7 bases agree with TRBD2. CDR3 size: 14 residues. The V gene end was trimmed by 2 bases and the J gene end by 1 base; junction bases not matched to a gene: 2. Germline loops: CDR1 MNHEY, CDR2 SVGAGI. DNA for the CDR3: TGTGCCAGCAGTTACCGGCGGGAGTCCTACGAGCAGTACTTC. Its protein is CASSYRRESYEQYF.

The genes are TRBV6-5 and TRBJ2-6, with D unresolved. This CDR3 region has 15 residues. V lost 7 bases and J 0 bases, leaving 10 bases between the germline ends. Germline values: CDR1 MNHEY, CDR2 SVGAGI. CDR3 in DNA: TGTGCCAGCACTCTCGACGGCTCTGGGGCCAACGTCCTGACTTTC. It yields the protein CASTLDGSGANVLTF.

The gene calls are TRBV2 and TRBJ2-3; 9 bases fit TRBD1. This CDR3 has 12 amino acids. Germline V gene data show CDR1 as SNHLY and CDR2 as FYNNEI. The junction had 7 bases not matched to a gene; V was cut back by 6 bases and J by 12 bases. Here the CDR3 reads CASSPDRGSQYF. CDR3 nucleotides: TGTGCCAGCAGCCCTGACAGGGGGTCTCAGTATTTT.

This chain connects TRBV6-5 to TRBJ1-1, with D unresolved. V lost 4 bases, J lost 1 base, and 10 bases lay in between. The CDR3 has 14 amino acids. CDR1 is MNHEY and CDR2 is SVGAGI in the germline V gene. The CDR3 sequence is CASSSTDRNTEAFF. CDR3 nucleotides: TGTGCCAGCAGTTCCACGGACCGGAACACTGAAGCTTTCTTT.

To note about this clone: At one boundary the junction diverges from the germline segment, which might be a read error. This sample also contains other DNA sequences that code for the same CDR3. V gene TRBV5-4 combines with J gene TRBJ1-3; D may be TRBD1 (5 bases). This CDR3 is 13 amino acids long. Germline CDR1 and CDR2: SGHNT and YYREEE (reference sequence). CDR3 sequence (DNA): TGTGCCAGCAGCCGGGACTCTGGGAACACCATATATTTT. This sequence encodes CASSRDSGNTIYF. Combining the CDR3 with reference TRBV5-4 and TRBJ1-3 gives the whole variable domain ETGVTQSPTHLIKTRGQQVTLRCSSQSGHNTVSWYQQALGQGPQFIFQYYREEENGRGNFPPRFSGLQFPNYSSELNVNALELDDSALYLCASSRDSGNTIYFGEGSWLTVV.